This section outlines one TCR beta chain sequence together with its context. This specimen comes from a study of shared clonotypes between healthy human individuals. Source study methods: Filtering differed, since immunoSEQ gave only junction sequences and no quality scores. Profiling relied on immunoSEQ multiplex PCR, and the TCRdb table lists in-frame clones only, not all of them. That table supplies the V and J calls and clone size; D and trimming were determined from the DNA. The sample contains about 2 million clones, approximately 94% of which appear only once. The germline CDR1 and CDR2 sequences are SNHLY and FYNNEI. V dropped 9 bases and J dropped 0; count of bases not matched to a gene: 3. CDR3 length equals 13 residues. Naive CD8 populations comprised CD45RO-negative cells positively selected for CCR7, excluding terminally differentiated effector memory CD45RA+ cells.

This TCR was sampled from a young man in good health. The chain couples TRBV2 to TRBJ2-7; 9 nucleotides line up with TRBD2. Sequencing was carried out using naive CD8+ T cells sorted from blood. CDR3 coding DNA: TGTGCCAGTAGCGGGAGCCTCTCCTACGAGCAGTACTTC. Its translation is CASSGSLSYEQYF.